This TCR beta chain was recorded in a study of shared clonotypes between healthy human individuals (dated by TCRdb to about 2020). At the level of the whole study: The cohort included three men and a couple of women between 18 and 49 years of age. Per donor, three plates each were used for CD4 naive and CD4 memory, two for CD8 naive, and one for CD8 memory. The study deeply sequenced blood TCR repertoires of several healthy adults to estimate repertoire size and the extent of clonotype sharing between individuals. To increase sequencing depth and limit assay-specific biases, TCR repertoire library preparation and sequencing were carried out by different laboratories using diverse techniques. Per donor, leukapheresis produced somewhere between about 0.8 and 9 billion PBMCs.

The donors were healthy, HIV-negative adults with no recently reported acute infections or vaccinations. Every donor was a Caucasian adult living in Nashville, Tennessee, USA. Magnetic negative selection was used to enrich CD4+ T cells, after which naive cells were positively selected on CD45RA and the negative fraction became the memory subset. Blood was collected by leukapheresis, and PBMCs were isolated by Ficoll-Histopaque density gradient centrifugation and then cryopreserved in liquid nitrogen vapor phase. Analytical flow cytometry was used to check the purity and quantity of each magnetically sorted T cell population. From each sorted fraction, genomic DNA was isolated and quantified by UV absorbance on a Nanodrop 2000c. Using the deep immunoSEQ assay, TCR CDR3 regions were amplified from genomic DNA by multiplex PCR. For each cell subset, the extracted genomic DNA was distributed evenly across all wells of several immunoSEQ 96-well plates, and each plate served as one replicate. Each replicate PCR for sorted subsets received about 0.2 ug genomic DNA, equal to about 30,000 T cell genomes. Purified libraries were measured with a Qubit 3.0 fluorometer, size-checked on a Bioanalyzer 2100, and measured again with the KAPA Library Quantification kit. Every immunoSEQ 96-well plate was sequenced on a dedicated single-read 150-cycle Illumina NextSeq 550 flow cell. The authors processed their data as follows. Because only junctional sequences without quality scores were contained in the immunoSEQ output, filtering matching that applied to full-length reads could not be performed. To assign V/J genes and CDR3, sequences were annotated using PyIR, a Python wrapper for IgBLAST v1.9, with IMGT germline references. Reads were filtered out if the reads had weak V/J assignments (E-value above 1e-6), no CDR3, stop codons, out-of-frame junctions, or ambiguous translated residues. V3J clonotypes were defined by identical inferred V gene, J gene, and CDR3 amino acid sequence. To compute the percentage overlap between repertoires, the number of shared unique clonotypes was divided by the size of the smaller repertoire. Three approaches were used to assess repertoire richness: RTK rarefaction, the Chao1 estimator, and Recon v2.1 estimates of unobserved clonotypes. Generation probabilities were computed with OLGA for all TCRbeta clonotypes obtained by the gDNA method from four donors. Not all clones reach the TCRdb copy of this immuneACCESS table, which keeps in-frame sequences only. Checked studies attribute under half of the gap to unresolved V genes and leave the rest unexplained. V, J and clone size derive from that table, while D and trimming were established from the DNA sequence. The table for this sample lists some 1,100,000 clones; around 78% of them were counted only once. The top ten clones comprise about 0.52% of the sample.

Points on this clone: Its target antigen remains unknown. Nothing much larger sits one base from this clone, and base qualities are not available.

Points the paper makes about the study in general: Sampling was limited to blood, and TCR repertoires in tissue likely differ from TCR repertoires in blood. Clonotypes shared by all four sorted-subset donors showed higher generation probabilities than non-shared clonotypes. Because the study included only a small number of donors, the genetic and exposure-history diversity represented was limited. Sharing across a few donors was observed for about 4.8% of naive CD4, less than 4% of naive CD8, 2.3% of memory CD4, and around 0.4% of memory CD8 clonotypes. Larger estimated clonotype richness was generally found for naive subsets than for memory subsets. Even with the large sequencing depth, rarefaction of the sorted-subset datasets indicated that sequencing was incomplete. Pairwise subsampling led to the expectation that sequencing depth would affect the degree of clonotype sharing among donors.

From its cysteine to its phenylalanine, the CDR3 spans 16 amino acids. Only the CDR3 portion is preserved as DNA: 48 bases, with reading frame beginning at the first base. Between the V and J ends, shortened by 7 bases and 0 bases respectively, the junction contains 18 bases. CDR1 ENHRY and CDR2 SYGVKD are derived from the germline V gene. Sequenced sample: memory CD4+ T cells from PBMCs. In the paper's terms, the cell subset or site label means: CD45RA-negative fraction. The chain joins TRBV10-3 to TRBJ1-2; perhaps TRBD1 is the D gene, with 5 bases matching. The clonotype comes from a man younger than 30 in good health. Some clones in this sample may be carry-over from other donors' samples. The DNA sequence is TGTGCCATCACTCAATCACCGGGACGGACTAACTATGGCTACACCTTC. It encodes CAITQSPGRTNYGYTF.